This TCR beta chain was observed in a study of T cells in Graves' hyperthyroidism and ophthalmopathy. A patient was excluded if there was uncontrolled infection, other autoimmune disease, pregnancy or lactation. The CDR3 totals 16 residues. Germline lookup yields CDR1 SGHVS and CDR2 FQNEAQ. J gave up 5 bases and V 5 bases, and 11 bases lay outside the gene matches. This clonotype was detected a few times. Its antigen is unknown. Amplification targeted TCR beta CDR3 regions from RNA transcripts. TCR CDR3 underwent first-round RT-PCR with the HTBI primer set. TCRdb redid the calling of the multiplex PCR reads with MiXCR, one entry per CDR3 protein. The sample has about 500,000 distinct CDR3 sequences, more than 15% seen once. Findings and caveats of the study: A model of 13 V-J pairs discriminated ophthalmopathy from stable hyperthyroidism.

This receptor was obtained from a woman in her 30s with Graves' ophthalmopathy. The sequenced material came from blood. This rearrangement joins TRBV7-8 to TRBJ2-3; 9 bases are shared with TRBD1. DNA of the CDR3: TGTGCCAGCAGCGAGAACGGACAGGGGAACTTAGATACGCAGTATTTT. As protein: CASSENGQGNLDTQYF.